This TCR beta chain was profiled in a study of CD8+ T cells in alopecia areata. cDNA reverse transcribed from extracted RNA served as the sequencing template. The data were produced by immunoSEQ multiplex PCR, yet TCRdb's version contains in-frame clones alone and is incomplete. Of roughly 200,000 clones listed, 30% to 40% are singletons. As to treatment: oral pan-JAK inhibitor, 5-10 mg twice daily. The junction had 3 bases not matched to a gene; V was cut back by 3 bases and J by 4 bases. Germline V lookup: CDR1 LNHDA, CDR2 SQIVND (reference sequence). The CDR3 spans 16 residues. The origin of this receptor is a human donor with alopecia areata. The rearrangement uses TRBV19 and TRBJ2-3; 14 nucleotides match TRBD2. Sequenced material: CD4+ T cells sorted from blood, taken at week 34, from a patient treated with tofacitinib. This CDR3 reads CASSIGLAGGADTQYF. CDR3 sequence (DNA): TGTGCCAGTAGTATCGGACTAGCGGGAGGTGCAGATACGCAGTATTTT.